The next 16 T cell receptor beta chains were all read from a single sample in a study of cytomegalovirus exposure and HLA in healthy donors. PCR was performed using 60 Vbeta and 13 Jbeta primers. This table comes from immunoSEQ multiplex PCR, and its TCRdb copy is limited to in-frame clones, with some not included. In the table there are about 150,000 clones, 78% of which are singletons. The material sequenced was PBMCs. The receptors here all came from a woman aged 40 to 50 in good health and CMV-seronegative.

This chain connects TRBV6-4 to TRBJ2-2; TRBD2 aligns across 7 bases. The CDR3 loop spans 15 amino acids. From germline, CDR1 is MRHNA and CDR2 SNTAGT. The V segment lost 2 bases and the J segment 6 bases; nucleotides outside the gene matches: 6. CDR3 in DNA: TGTGCCAGCAGTGACAACGGGGGGAATCCCGGGGAGCTGTTTTTT. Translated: CASSDNGGNPGELFF.

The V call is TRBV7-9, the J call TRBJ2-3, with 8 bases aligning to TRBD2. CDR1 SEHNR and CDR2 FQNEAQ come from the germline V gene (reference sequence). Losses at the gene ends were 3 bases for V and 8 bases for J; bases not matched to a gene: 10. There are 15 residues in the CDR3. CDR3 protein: CASSFSGTSSATQYF. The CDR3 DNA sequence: TGTGCCAGCAGCTTTTCCGGGACTAGTTCCGCTACGCAGTATTTT.

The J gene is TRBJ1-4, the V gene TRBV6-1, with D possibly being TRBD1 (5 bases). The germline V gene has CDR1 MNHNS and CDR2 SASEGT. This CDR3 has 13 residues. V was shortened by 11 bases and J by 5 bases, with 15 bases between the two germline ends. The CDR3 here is CAAVGGDNEKLFF. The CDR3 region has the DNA TGTGCCGCCGTGGGGGGGGACAATGAAAAACTGTTTTTT.

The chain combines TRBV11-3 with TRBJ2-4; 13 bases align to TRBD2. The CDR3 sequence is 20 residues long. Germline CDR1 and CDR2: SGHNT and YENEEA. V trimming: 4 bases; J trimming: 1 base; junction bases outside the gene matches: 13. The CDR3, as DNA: TGTGCCAGCAGCTCGTTACTAGCGGGGGGGTATCCGGGGGCCAAAAACATTCAGTACTTC. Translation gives CASSSLLAGGYPGAKNIQYF.

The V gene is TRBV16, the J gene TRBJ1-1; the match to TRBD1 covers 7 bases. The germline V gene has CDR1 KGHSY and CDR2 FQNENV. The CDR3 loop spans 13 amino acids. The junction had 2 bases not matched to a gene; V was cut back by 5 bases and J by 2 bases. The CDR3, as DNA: TGTGCCAGCAGCAAGGGGGCTAACACTGAAGCTTTCTTT. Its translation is CASSKGANTEAFF.

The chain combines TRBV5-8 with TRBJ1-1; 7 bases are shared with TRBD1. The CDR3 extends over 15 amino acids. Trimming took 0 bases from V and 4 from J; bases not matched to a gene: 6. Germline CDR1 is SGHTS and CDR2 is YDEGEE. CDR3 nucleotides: TGTGCCAGCAGCTTGGGACCAGGGGGTAGCACTGAAGCTTTCTTT. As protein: CASSLGPGGSTEAFF.

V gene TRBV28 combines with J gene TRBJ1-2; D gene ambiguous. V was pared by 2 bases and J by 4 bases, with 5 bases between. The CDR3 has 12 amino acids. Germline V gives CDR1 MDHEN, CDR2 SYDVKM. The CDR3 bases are TGTGCCAGCAGTTTAAGACTCTATGGCTACACCTTC. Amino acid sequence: CASSLRLYGYTF.

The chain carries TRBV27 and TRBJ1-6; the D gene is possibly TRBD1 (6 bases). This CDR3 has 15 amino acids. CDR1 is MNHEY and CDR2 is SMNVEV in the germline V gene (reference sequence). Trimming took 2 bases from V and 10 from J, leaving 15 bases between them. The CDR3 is CASSLGGGAESPLHF. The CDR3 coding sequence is TGTGCCAGCAGTTTAGGAGGGGGGGCGGAATCACCCCTCCACTTT.

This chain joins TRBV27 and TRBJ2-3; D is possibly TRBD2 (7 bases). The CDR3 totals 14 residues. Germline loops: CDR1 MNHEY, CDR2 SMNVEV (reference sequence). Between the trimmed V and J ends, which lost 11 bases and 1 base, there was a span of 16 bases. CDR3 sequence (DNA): TGTGCCTCACGGGGGGCGGGGGGCACAGATACGCAGTATTTT. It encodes CASRGAGGTDTQYF.

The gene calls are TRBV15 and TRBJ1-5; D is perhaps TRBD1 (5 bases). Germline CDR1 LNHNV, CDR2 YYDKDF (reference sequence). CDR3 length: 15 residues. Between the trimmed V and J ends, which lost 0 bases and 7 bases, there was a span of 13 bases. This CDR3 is CATSRDGQGRQPQHF. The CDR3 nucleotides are TGTGCCACCAGCAGAGATGGGCAGGGAAGACAGCCCCAGCATTTT.

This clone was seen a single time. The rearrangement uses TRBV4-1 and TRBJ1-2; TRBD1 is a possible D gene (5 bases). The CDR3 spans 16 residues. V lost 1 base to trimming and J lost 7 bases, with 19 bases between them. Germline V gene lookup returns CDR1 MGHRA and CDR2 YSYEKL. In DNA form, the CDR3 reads TGCGCCAGCAGCCAAGTCTTAATGCAGGGCGCGAGTGGCTACACCTTC. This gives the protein CASSQVLMQGASGYTF.

As DNA, the CDR3 is TGTGCCAGCAGTTTATATCTCGGGGTACCTGGAAACACCATATATTTT. Protein product: CASSLYLGVPGNTIYF. The chain joins TRBV28 to TRBJ1-3; D is ambiguous. The CDR3 runs 16 residues. The V gene's germline CDR1 is MDHEN and CDR2 SYDVKM. Trimming pared 1 base from V and 2 bases from J, leaving 12 bases between.

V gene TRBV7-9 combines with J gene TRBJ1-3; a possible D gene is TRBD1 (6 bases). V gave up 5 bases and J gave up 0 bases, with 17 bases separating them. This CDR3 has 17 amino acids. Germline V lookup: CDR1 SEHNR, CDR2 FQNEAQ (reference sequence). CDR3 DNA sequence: TGTGCCAGCAGCCCGAGGACAGCGATAAGCTCTGGAAACACCATATATTTT. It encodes CASSPRTAISSGNTIYF.

As DNA, the CDR3 is TGTGCCAGCAGCTACAGGGGGACGAGCTCCTACGAGCAGTACTTC. Encoded protein: CASSYRGTSSYEQYF. The chain is built from TRBV28 and TRBJ2-5, with 8 bases identical to TRBD1. The closer fit of TRBJ2-7 to the DNA end suggests the J call may be wrong. The CDR3 has 15 amino acids. Germline V CDR1 and CDR2: MDHEN, SYDVKM.

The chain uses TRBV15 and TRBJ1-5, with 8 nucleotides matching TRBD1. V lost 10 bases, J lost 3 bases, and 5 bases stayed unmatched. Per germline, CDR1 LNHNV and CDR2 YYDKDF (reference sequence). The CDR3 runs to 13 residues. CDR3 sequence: CAIRQGINQPQHF. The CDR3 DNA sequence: TGTGCCATCAGACAGGGGATCAATCAGCCCCAGCATTTT.

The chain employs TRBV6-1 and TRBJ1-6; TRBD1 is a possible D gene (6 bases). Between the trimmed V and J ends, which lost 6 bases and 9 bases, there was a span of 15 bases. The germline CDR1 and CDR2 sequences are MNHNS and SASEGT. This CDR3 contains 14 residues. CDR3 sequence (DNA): TGTGCCAGCAGGACCAGGGGCTCGAGTTCACCCCTCCACTTT. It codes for CASRTRGSSSPLHF.